This T cell receptor beta chain was sequenced during a study of T cell repertoires in aging, cancer and after chemotherapy. At the level of the study: Healthy donor repertoires were recorded over several months to years and showed clear clonal overlap. About 8.8 million TCR reads made up the full dataset. Study findings and constraints: Compared with age-matched healthy donors, untreated hematological or solid cancer patients showed higher blood TCR clonality. In cancer patients, declining TCR diversity with age involved lost richness and lost evenness.

As to this clonotype: Its antigen is not known.

V lost 3 bases and J lost 4, with 9 bases in between. The CDR3 is made up of 14 amino acids. The V gene's germline CDR1 is LNHDA and CDR2 SQIVND (reference sequence). TRB rearrangements spanning V, D and J were amplified using mixed TRB-A/B primers. Each CDR3 protein is one row after TCRdb ran MiXCR on the multiplex PCR reads. Seen here are 13,000 or so distinct CDR3 sequences, approximately 30% observed once, and the top ten hold 10%. The template was genomic DNA from peripheral blood, not RNA. The chain has TRBV19 and TRBJ2-2; TRBD2 might be the D (6 bases). The specimen sequenced was blood. This receptor was taken from a human donor in good health. The donor label of this sample is uncertain. The CDR3 DNA follows: TGTGCCAGTAGTATTGGGGGGACCACCGGGGAGCTGTTTTTT. Encoded protein: CASSIGGTTGELFF.